A single sample gave rise to the 18 T cell receptor beta chains below, sequenced in a study of vaccination and CD4 T cells after COVID-19. These receptors lack a known antigen. With the Oncomine TCR Beta short-read assay, DNA from cultured CD4+ T cells was sequenced. Using its own MiXCR run on the PCR reads, TCRdb lists one record per CDR3 protein. The sample lists 15,000 or so distinct CDR3 sequences, around 50% seen once, with roughly 25% in the top ten. Documented treatment: approximately 9-day PBMC culture with coronavirus spike peptide pools or control peptides (ViraFEST assay). The sample in question was cultured CD4+ T cells from blood, obtained after SARS-CoV-2 vaccination. The receptors shown here come from a human donor with COVID-19.

This clonotype has only a few counts. This rearrangement joins TRBV6-1 to TRBJ1-6; D is undetermined. The CDR3 spans 13 residues. Per germline, CDR1 MNHNS and CDR2 SASEGT. V shed 3 bases and J shed 10 bases, with 10 bases lying between them. CDR3 bases: TGTGCCAGCAGTGATCTGGACGGCTCACCCCTCCACTTT. This sequence encodes CASSDLDGSPLHF.

This clonotype has a single count. This chain joins TRBV7-2 and TRBJ2-1; maybe TRBD2 (6 bases). The CDR3 is 16 amino acids. Germline-derived CDR1 and CDR2 are SGHTA and FQGNSA. The ends were cut back, 5 bases at V and 10 bases at J, with 24 bases in the middle. Here the CDR3 reads CASSLPASDRSGEQFF. DNA for the CDR3: TGTGCCAGCAGCCTACCTGCTAGCGATCGGTCGGGCGAGCAGTTCTTC.

The gene calls are TRBV20-1 and TRBJ2-7; D may be TRBD1 or TRBD2 (5 bases each). The CDR3 totals 14 residues. CDR1 DFQATT and CDR2 SNEGSKA come from the germline V gene (reference sequence). Between the trimmed V and J ends, which lost 3 bases and 2 bases, there was a span of 14 bases. CDR3 bases: TGCAGTGCTAGCGGGGCAGGTGGGACCTACGAGCAGTACTTC. This sequence encodes CSASGAGGTYEQYF.

The chain joins TRBV4-1 to TRBJ1-4, with D tentatively TRBD1 (6 bases). Germline assignment: CDR1 MGHRA and CDR2 YSYEKL. The CDR3 covers 15 residues. V was shortened by 1 base and J by 4 bases, with 10 bases between the two germline ends. The CDR3 loop reads CASSQAGGGNEKLFF. The CDR3 region has the DNA TGCGCCAGCAGCCAAGCCGGGGGCGGTAATGAAAAACTGTTTTTT.

The rearrangement links TRBV27 to TRBJ2-2; 11 bases are shared with TRBD2. This CDR3 comprises 17 residues. V dropped 3 bases and J dropped 1; count of bases not matched to a gene: 4. The germline V gene has CDR1 MNHEY and CDR2 SMNVEV (reference sequence). Here the CDR3 DNA reads TGTGCCAGCAGTTTCATGACTAGCGGGAAGAACACCGGGGAGCTGTTTTTT. Protein: CASSFMTSGKNTGELFF.

The rearrangement uses TRBV6-5 and TRBJ1-3; the D is unclear. The germline CDR1 and CDR2 sequences are MNHEY and SVGAGI. V lost 0 bases, J lost 0 bases, and 12 bases lay in between. This CDR3 has 17 residues. The CDR3 sequence: CASSYSNTLSSGNTIYF. In DNA, the CDR3 is TGTGCCAGCAGTTACTCGAATACACTGAGCTCTGGAAACACCATATATTTT.

This sequence joins TRBV10-3 and TRBJ2-7; TRBD2 is a possible D gene (5 bases). V shed 0 bases and J shed 6 bases, with 12 bases lying between them. CDR3 length: 14 amino acids. Germline V lookup: CDR1 ENHRY, CDR2 SYGVKD. Written as DNA, the CDR3 is TGTGCCATCAGTGAGTCGGGGAGCCTTGGCGAGCAGTACTTC. Amino acids: CAISESGSLGEQYF.

This clonotype was picked up a small number of times. The chain joins TRBV2 to TRBJ2-3; 7 nucleotides agree with TRBD2. J gave up 4 bases and V 11 bases, and 12 bases lay outside the gene matches. The CDR3 has 14 amino acids. The V gene's germline CDR1 is SNHLY and CDR2 FYNNEI. The DNA for the CDR3 is TGTGCCTTCCCCAAGGAGCGGGGATCAGATACGCAGTATTTT. It specifies CAFPKERGSDTQYF.

This chain connects TRBV7-2 to TRBJ1-1, with D hard to call. In germline, CDR1 is SGHTA, CDR2 FQGNSA. V gave up 2 bases and J gave up 0 bases, with 16 bases separating them. The CDR3 sequence is 17 residues long. CDR3 residues: CASSLINFGRLNTEAFF. DNA for the CDR3: TGTGCCAGCAGCTTAATAAATTTCGGGCGGTTGAACACTGAAGCTTTCTTT.

The chain links TRBV6-1 to TRBJ1-3; D might be TRBD1 (6 bases). The V and J ends lost 6 bases and 2 bases respectively, with 11 bases between them. CDR3 length: 14 residues. CDR1 and CDR2 (germline): MNHNS, SASEGT. CDR3 residues: CASSLGGPGNTIYF. DNA of the CDR3: TGTGCCAGCAGCCTAGGGGGTCCTGGAAACACCATATATTTT.

The chain has TRBV7-2 and TRBJ2-1; possible D gene TRBD1, 5 bases. This CDR3 region has 16 residues. V shed 8 bases and J shed 1 base, with 18 bases lying between them. The germline V gene encodes CDR1 SGHTA and CDR2 FQGNSA. The DNA of the CDR3 is TGTGCCAGCCTCCCCCTCAGGGCGACGTCCTACAATGAGCAGTTCTTC. Its protein is CASLPLRATSYNEQFF.

This rearrangement joins TRBV7-9 to TRBJ1-2; D is perhaps TRBD1 (5 bases). This CDR3 contains 15 residues. Looked up from germline, CDR1 is SEHNR and CDR2 is FQNEAQ (reference sequence). Trimming took off 1 base at V and 5 bases at J, with 14 bases between the two ends. The CDR3 sequence is CASSLETGRRYGYTF. The CDR3 nucleotides are TGTGCCAGCAGCTTAGAGACGGGACGGAGGTATGGCTACACCTTC.

This clonotype was detected only a few times. The chain joins TRBV7-2 to TRBJ2-2; TRBD2 agrees at 8 bases. V gave up 6 bases and J gave up 6 bases; unmatched junction bases: 0. Germline V gene lookup returns CDR1 SGHTA and CDR2 FQGNSA. The CDR3 spans 12 residues. The CDR3 coding sequence is TGTGCCAGCAGAGCGGGGGCCGGGGAGCTGTTTTTT. It yields the protein CASRAGAGELFF.

The chain links TRBV6-1 to TRBJ1-1, with 12 bases aligning to TRBD1. Germline CDR1 and CDR2: MNHNS and SASEGT. The CDR3 runs 15 residues. V lost 6 bases, J lost 2 bases, and 4 bases stayed unmatched. CDR3 in amino acids: CASRGQGALNTEAFF. CDR3 bases: TGTGCCAGCAGGGGACAGGGGGCGTTAAACACTGAAGCTTTCTTT.

Comments on this clonotype: No conserved phenylalanine or tryptophan is present at the end of the CDR3, so a read error is the likely explanation. This chain connects TRBV4-2 to TRBJ2-4; D is ambiguous. Looked up from germline, CDR1 is LGHNA and CDR2 is YNFKEQ. Trimming stripped 0 bases from V and 1 base from J, with 10 bases between. CDR3 length equals 16 residues. CDR3 protein: CASSQEASLAKNIQYL. The CDR3 coding sequence is TGTGCCAGCAGCCAAGAGGCTAGTCTGGCCAAAAACATTCAGTACCTC.

This chain joins TRBV11-3 and TRBJ2-7; either TRBD1 or TRBD2 may supply D (5 bases each). Germline CDR1 SGHNT, CDR2 YENEEA. This CDR3 spans 14 amino acids. The CDR3 region is CAPRGAPSSYEQYF. In nucleotides, the CDR3 is TGTGCGCCAAGAGGGGCCCCAAGCTCCTACGAGCAGTACTTC.

J is TRBJ1-1 and V is TRBV18, with D perhaps matching TRBD1 (6 bases). Deletions cut 3 bases from V and 6 bases from J, with 20 bases between. This CDR3 has 16 amino acids. The germline V gene has CDR1 KGHSH and CDR2 LQKENI. CDR3 protein: CASSPNMGGGGSEAFF. CDR3 sequence (DNA): TGTGCCAGCTCACCGAATATGGGAGGGGGAGGTTCTGAAGCTTTCTTT.

The rearrangement uses TRBV20-1 and TRBJ1-2, with 12 positions matching TRBD1. Trimming took 1 base from V and 7 from J; bases not matched to a gene: 10. Germline loops: CDR1 DFQATT, CDR2 SNEGSKA (reference sequence). The length of the CDR3 is 16 residues. The DNA of the CDR3 is TGCAGTGCTAGAGTGGGACAGGGGGCGACCATAGGTGGCTACACCTTC. Protein: CSARVGQGATIGGYTF.